The 25 T cell receptor beta chains below all came from one sample that was sequenced in a study of shared T cell receptors in the human thymus. Measured with immunoSEQ multiplex PCR; TCRdb has only the in-frame clones, and not every one. This sample has 600,000 to 900,000 clones, with around 85% found just once. These data were also filed under a second study, of human thymus T cells.

Sequences were obtained from thymocytes. The receptors shown here come from a girl under three years old with a congenital heart defect.

The V and J genes are TRBV5-8 and TRBJ1-2, with 9 nucleotides matching TRBD1. Germline values: CDR1 SGHTS, CDR2 YDEGEE. After removal of 4 bases from V and 8 bases from J, the junction contained 9 bases not matched to a gene. This CDR3 is 14 amino acids long. CDR3: CASSQADRGRGYTF. In DNA, the CDR3 is TGTGCCAGCAGCCAAGCGGACAGGGGAAGAGGCTACACCTTC.

This sequence joins TRBV6-1 and TRBJ1-2; no definite D call. The CDR3 length is 18 residues. Germline CDR1 is MNHNS and CDR2 is SASEGT. Trimming left V 1 base short and J 2 bases short, with 20 bases between. Here the CDR3 reads CASSEDGRLDSLNYGYTF. In DNA, the CDR3 is TGTGCCAGCAGTGAAGATGGCAGGTTGGATTCTTTAAACTATGGCTACACCTTC.

The chain carries TRBV28 and TRBJ1-5, with 9 positions matching TRBD1. The CDR3 is 14 amino acids. Germline CDR1 is MDHEN and CDR2 is SYDVKM. Losses at the gene ends were 6 bases for V and 6 bases for J; bases not matched to a gene: 6. The CDR3 is CASSWTGEGQPQHF. The CDR3 nucleotides are TGTGCCAGCAGCTGGACAGGGGAGGGTCAGCCCCAGCATTTT.

CDR3 region: CASSQVLAGGTEAFF. CDR3 nucleotide sequence: TGCGCCAGCAGCCAAGTGTTGGCGGGTGGCACTGAAGCTTTCTTT. The chain is built from TRBV4-3 and TRBJ1-1; D gene unclear. Trimming stripped 1 base from V and 4 bases from J, with 13 bases between. Germline CDR1 LGHNA, CDR2 YSLEER. The CDR3 totals 15 residues.

The V and J genes are TRBV11-2 and TRBJ1-4; D possibly corresponds to TRBD1 (5 bases). CDR1 is SGHAT, CDR2 FQNNGV, per germline. V was shortened by 1 base and J by 6 bases, with 24 bases between the two germline ends. This CDR3 comprises 19 residues. DNA of the CDR3: TGTGCCAGCAGCTTAGCGGGGGGGTGTGATAACAGGTTTGATGAAAAACTGTTTTTT. This encodes CASSLAGGCDNRFDEKLFF.

The chain employs TRBV10-3 and TRBJ1-2; the match to TRBD1 covers 8 bases. After removal of 10 bases from V and 2 bases from J, the junction contained 12 bases not matched to a gene. The germline V gene encodes CDR1 ENHRY and CDR2 SYGVKD. This CDR3 contains 15 residues. The CDR3 DNA reads as TGTGCCACCCTACCTTACAGGGGGTTAAACTATGGCTACACCTTC. It specifies CATLPYRGLNYGYTF.

CDR3 in amino acids: CASSVSGGTNTGELFF. CDR3 nucleotides: TGCGCCAGCAGCGTTAGCGGGGGGACGAACACCGGGGAGCTGTTTTTT. The chain uses TRBV5-1 and TRBJ2-2, with 10 bases fitting TRBD2. The J segment lost 0 bases and the V segment lost 4 bases, leaving 3 bases of the junction unmatched. This CDR3 is built from 16 residues. CDR1 SGHRS and CDR2 YFSETQ come from the germline V gene. Together with reference TRBV5-1 and TRBJ2-2, the CDR3 gives the full variable domain: KAGVTQTPRYLIKTRGQQVTLSCSPISGHRSVSWYQQTPGQGLQFLFEYFSETQRNKGNFPGRFSGRQFSNSRSEMNVSTLELGDSALYLCASSVSGGTNTGELFFGEGSRLTVL.

In this sample, this clone turned up a few times. The chain recombines TRBV14 with TRBJ2-3; D is undetermined. The CDR3 has 16 amino acids. Trimming took off 0 bases at V and 1 base at J, with 11 bases between the two ends. Per the germline V gene, CDR1 is SGHDN and CDR2 is FVKESK. The CDR3 protein is CASSQEELERTDTQYF. DNA for the CDR3: TGTGCCAGCAGCCAAGAGGAGTTAGAGCGCACAGATACGCAGTATTTT.

This CDR3 reads CASSINRERSYGYTF. Here the CDR3 DNA reads TGTGCCAGCAGCATAAACAGGGAGCGGAGTTATGGCTACACCTTC. This sequence joins TRBV7-8 and TRBJ1-2; TRBD1 might be the D (6 bases). Per the germline V gene, CDR1 is SGHVS and CDR2 is FQNEAQ. V was trimmed by 5 bases and J by 5 bases, leaving 18 bases between them. CDR3 length: 15 amino acids.

V gene TRBV28 combines with J gene TRBJ2-6; possible D gene TRBD1, 6 bases. There are 19 residues in the CDR3. Germline V gene data show CDR1 as MDHEN and CDR2 as SYDVKM. V was trimmed by 5 bases and J by 0 bases, leaving 20 bases between them. For the CDR3, the DNA is TGTGCCAGCAGTACTCCTCGGGACAACTCCCCCTCTGGGGCCAACGTCCTGACTTTC. Translating gives CASSTPRDNSPSGANVLTF.

In its sample, this clone was seen a few times. The chain couples TRBV2 to TRBJ2-7; TRBD2 might be the D (5 bases). Germline V gene sequence: CDR1 SNHLY, CDR2 FYNNEI. The V and J ends lost 6 bases and 4 bases respectively, with 19 bases between them. The CDR3 runs 15 residues. CDR3 DNA: TGTGCCAGCAGGGAGGTTGGCGCCCCGACTTACGAGCAGTACTTC. Translating it yields CASREVGAPTYEQYF.

The chain combines TRBV7-8 with TRBJ2-4; 10 bases fit TRBD2. Trimming cost V 5 bases and J 4 bases; bases outside gene matches: 2. The germline V gene has CDR1 SGHVS and CDR2 FQNEAQ. The length of the CDR3 is 14 residues. The CDR3 bases are TGTGCCAGCAGCAAGCGGGGGGGGAAAAACATTCAGTACTTC. It is translated as CASSKRGGKNIQYF.

V usage is TRBV29-1 and J usage is TRBJ2-7, with 10 nucleotides matching TRBD1. The CDR3 is 14 amino acids. J was trimmed by 1 base and V by 3 bases; bases with no gene match: 3. Germline loops: CDR1 SQVTM, CDR2 ANQGSEA. CDR3 DNA: TGCAGCGTTGAGGGGGACAGGGGTTCCTACGAGCAGTACTTC. Translating it yields CSVEGDRGSYEQYF.

The V gene is TRBV5-1, the J gene TRBJ2-1; 7 bases agree with TRBD1. Germline values: CDR1 SGHRS, CDR2 YFSETQ. Trimming removed 4 bases from V and 1 base from J; junction bases left unmatched: 5. This CDR3 comprises 15 residues. The CDR3 spells CASSPDRASYNEQFF. As DNA, the CDR3 is TGCGCCAGCAGCCCCGACAGGGCGTCCTACAATGAGCAGTTCTTC.

V gene TRBV15 combines with J gene TRBJ1-3; D gene unclear. The length of the CDR3 is 18 residues. CDR1 and CDR2 from the germline V gene are LNHNV and YYDKDF (reference sequence). Trimming left V 1 base short and J 0 bases short, with 16 bases between. CDR3 coding DNA: TGTGCCACCAGCAGAGGGGCGGGCAGAGGGAACTCTGGAAACACCATATATTTT. Amino acids: CATSRGAGRGNSGNTIYF.

This clone has a handful of counts. This chain uses TRBV6-6 with TRBJ1-2, with D uncertain. V lost 2 bases, J lost 8 bases, and 12 bases lay in between. The germline V gene encodes CDR1 MNHNY and CDR2 SVGAGI (reference sequence). This CDR3 is 13 amino acids long. CDR3 sequence reads: CASSYREMKGYTF. The CDR3 DNA follows: TGTGCCAGCAGTTACAGGGAGATGAAAGGCTACACCTTC.

The chain combines TRBV9 with TRBJ1-2; unclear D gene. Germline V lookup: CDR1 SGDLS, CDR2 YYNGEE. Trimming took off 4 bases at V and 7 bases at J, with 23 bases between the two ends. The CDR3 length is 16 residues. The CDR3 DNA follows: TGTGCCAGCAGCCCCATGGATCCCGGGCCTGGAGGTGGCTACACCTTC. It yields the protein CASSPMDPGPGGGYTF.

J is TRBJ2-1 and V is TRBV27, with 9 nucleotides matching TRBD2. The V gene's germline CDR1 is MNHEY and CDR2 SMNVEV (reference sequence). This CDR3 region has 19 residues. After removal of 2 bases from V and 6 bases from J, the junction contained 17 bases not matched to a gene. For the CDR3, the DNA is TGTGCCAGCAGTTTACTAAGGCTAGCGGGGTCTGGAATTGCCAATGAGCAGTTCTTC. Residues: CASSLLRLAGSGIANEQFF.

J is TRBJ2-7 and V is TRBV6-5, with D perhaps matching TRBD1 (5 bases). The CDR3 is 14 residues long. The germline V gene encodes CDR1 MNHEY and CDR2 SVGAGI. Trimming stripped 2 bases from V and 7 bases from J, with 15 bases between. The CDR3 region has the DNA TGTGCCAGCAGTTACCTCTCAGGGAAGGAGGAGCAGTACTTC. Its protein product is CASSYLSGKEEQYF.

The rearrangement joins TRBV6-6 to TRBJ1-1; perhaps TRBD1 as D (5 bases). Trimming took 10 bases from V and 5 from J, leaving 17 bases between them. Germline V CDR1 and CDR2: MNHNY, SVGAGI (reference sequence). This CDR3 contains 13 residues. CDR3 sequence (DNA): TGTGCCAACTCCCCCCGGGGGGGGACTGAAGCTTTCTTT. It specifies CANSPRGGTEAFF.

In this sample, this clone turned up once. This chain joins TRBV27 and TRBJ2-7; 7 nucleotides align to TRBD1. The CDR3 has 15 residues. Germline assignment: CDR1 MNHEY and CDR2 SMNVEV (reference sequence). The V gene end was trimmed by 2 bases and the J gene end by 2 bases; junction bases not matched to a gene: 6. In DNA form, the CDR3 reads TGTGCCAGCAGTTTACTACAGGGGAAGGCCTACGAGCAGTACTTC. It yields the protein CASSLLQGKAYEQYF.

The chain uses TRBV7-6 and TRBJ2-1; 16 bases are a match to TRBD2. Per germline, CDR1 SGHVS and CDR2 FNYEAQ. The CDR3 has 18 amino acids. The V gene end was trimmed by 4 bases and the J gene end by 5 bases; junction bases not matched to a gene: 8. The CDR3 sequence is CASSSGTSGGATDNEQFF. The CDR3 coding sequence is TGTGCCAGCAGCTCGGGGACTAGCGGGGGGGCCACTGACAATGAGCAGTTCTTC.

This chain joins TRBV27 and TRBJ1-5; D perhaps matches TRBD1 (5 bases). The CDR3 length is 17 residues. Germline CDR1 MNHEY, CDR2 SMNVEV (reference sequence). Trimming stripped 6 bases from V and 0 bases from J, with 18 bases between. CDR3 coding DNA: TGTGCCAGCAGCTCCTACCGGGGGGATGCTAGCAATCAGCCCCAGCATTTT. This gives the protein CASSSYRGDASNQPQHF.

The rearrangement uses TRBV4-3 and TRBJ1-6; maybe TRBD1 (6 bases). CDR3 size: 17 residues. The germline V gene encodes CDR1 LGHNA and CDR2 YSLEER. V lost 4 bases, J lost 4 bases, and 17 bases lay in between. CDR3 DNA sequence: TGCGCCAGCAGCCCAGAGGTCCGGACAGAGTATAATTCACCCCTCCACTTT. Protein sequence: CASSPEVRTEYNSPLHF.

The chain links TRBV5-6 to TRBJ1-6, with TRBD1 identical over 9 bases. V lost 4 bases, J lost 6 bases, and 8 bases stayed unmatched. CDR3 length: 16 amino acids. Per germline, CDR1 SGHDT and CDR2 YYEEEE. CDR3 DNA sequence: TGTGCCAGCAGCCGACTACAGGGGGCGCTTAATTCACCCCTCCACTTT. Protein: CASSRLQGALNSPLHF.